The source of this T cell receptor beta chain is a study of blood T cell repertoires in COVID-19. Germline V gene data show CDR1 as MGHRA and CDR2 as YSYEKL. V was trimmed by 2 bases and J by 5 bases, leaving 15 bases between them. The CDR3 has 15 residues. The method was immunoSEQ multiplex PCR; TCRdb's version includes in-frame clones alone and lacks a portion of them. The sample lists 100,000 to 110,000 clones, 80% seen once, with roughly 29% in the top ten. This clone has a single count. The chain couples TRBV4-1 to TRBJ1-1; a possible D gene is TRBD1 (5 bases). The TCR was taken from a man in his 70s with active or convalescent COVID-19. Sequencing input: peripheral blood. The CDR3 DNA is TGCGCCAGCAGCCAATGGGAGGGGATAGGTACTGAAGCTTTCTTT. Translated: CASSQWEGIGTEAFF.